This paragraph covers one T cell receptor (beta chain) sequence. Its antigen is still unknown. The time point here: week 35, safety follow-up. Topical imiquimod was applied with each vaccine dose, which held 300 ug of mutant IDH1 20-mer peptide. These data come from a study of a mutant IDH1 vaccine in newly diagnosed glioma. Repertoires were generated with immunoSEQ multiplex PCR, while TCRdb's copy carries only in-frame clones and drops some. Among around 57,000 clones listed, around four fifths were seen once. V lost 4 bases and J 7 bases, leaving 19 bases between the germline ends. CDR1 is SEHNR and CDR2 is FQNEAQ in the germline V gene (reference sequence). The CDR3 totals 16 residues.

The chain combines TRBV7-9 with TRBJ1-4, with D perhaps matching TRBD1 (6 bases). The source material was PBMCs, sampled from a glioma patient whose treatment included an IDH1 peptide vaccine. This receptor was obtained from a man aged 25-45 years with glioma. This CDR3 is CASSSPTGYFGEKLFF. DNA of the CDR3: TGTGCCAGCAGCTCACCCACAGGGTATTTTGGTGAAAAACTGTTTTTT.